The 6 T cell receptor beta chains in this list originate from one sample, sequenced in a study of PD-1 blockade in classical Hodgkin lymphoma. Following autologous stem cell transplantation, relapse occurred in every patient, and exposure to brentuximab vedotin varied. Profiling relied on immunoSEQ multiplex PCR, and the TCRdb table lists in-frame clones only, not all of them. The repertoire holds over 70,000 clones, with around nine tenths as singletons. The source material was peripheral blood mononuclear cells (PBMCs), sampled at baseline. The source of these receptors is a human donor with classical Hodgkin lymphoma.

V is TRBV28 and J is TRBJ1-2, with D uncertain. Deletions cut 3 bases from V and 2 bases from J, with 13 bases between. In germline, CDR1 is MDHEN, CDR2 SYDVKM. The CDR3 length is 15 residues. The CDR3 here is CASSFSYSGNYGYTF. CDR3 DNA: TGTGCCAGCAGTTTTTCGTACAGTGGGAACTATGGCTACACCTTC.

This chain links TRBV7-9 with TRBJ2-3; maybe TRBD2 (5 bases). The CDR3 loop spans 15 amino acids. Germline V gene data show CDR1 as SEHNR and CDR2 as FQNEAQ (reference sequence). Trimming cost V 1 base and J 0 bases, with 8 bases left between them. This CDR3 reads CASSLGTGSTDTQYF. The DNA of the CDR3 is TGTGCCAGCAGCTTAGGCACGGGGAGCACAGATACGCAGTATTTT.

The chain carries TRBV4-1 and TRBJ2-5; maybe TRBD1 (6 bases). The V end was cut by 2 bases, the J end by 4 bases, with 11 bases between. This CDR3 spans 14 amino acids. Germline V gene data show CDR1 as MGHRA and CDR2 as YSYEKL. DNA of the CDR3: TGCGCCAGCAGCCAACACAGGGATCGAGAGACCCAGTACTTC. Translation gives CASSQHRDRETQYF.

The V and J genes are TRBV5-8 and TRBJ1-2; D remains ambiguous. The germline V gene encodes CDR1 SGHTS and CDR2 YDEGEE. The CDR3 has 17 residues. The V and J ends lost 2 bases and 0 bases respectively, with 17 bases between them. CDR3 region: CASSFWTSPRANYGYTF. CDR3 in DNA: TGTGCCAGCAGCTTCTGGACGTCCCCAAGAGCTAACTATGGCTACACCTTC.

The chain joins TRBV19 to TRBJ2-7; weak D call: TRBD1 (6 bases). The CDR3 spans 14 residues. V was cut by 7 bases and J by 1 base, with 14 bases left in between. Germline assignment: CDR1 LNHDA and CDR2 SQIVND (reference sequence). CDR3 in amino acids: CASKDAGESYEQYF. DNA for the CDR3: TGTGCCAGTAAGGATGCAGGGGAATCCTACGAGCAGTACTTC. Combining the CDR3 with reference TRBV19 and TRBJ2-7 gives the whole variable domain DGGITQSPKYLFRKEGQNVTLSCEQNLNHDAMYWYRQDPGQGLRLIYYSQIVNDFQKGDIAEGYSVSREKKESFPLTVTSAQKNPTAFYLCASKDAGESYEQYFGPGTRLTVT.

The CDR3 is CAISSGTSAADTQYF. The CDR3 DNA is TGTGCCATCAGTTCCGGGACTAGCGCAGCAGATACGCAGTATTTT. V is TRBV10-3 and J is TRBJ2-3; 10 nucleotides agree with TRBD2. This CDR3 spans 15 amino acids. The germline gives CDR1 ENHRY, CDR2 SYGVKD. The V and J ends lost 5 bases and 4 bases, in that order; junction bases with no gene match: 6.